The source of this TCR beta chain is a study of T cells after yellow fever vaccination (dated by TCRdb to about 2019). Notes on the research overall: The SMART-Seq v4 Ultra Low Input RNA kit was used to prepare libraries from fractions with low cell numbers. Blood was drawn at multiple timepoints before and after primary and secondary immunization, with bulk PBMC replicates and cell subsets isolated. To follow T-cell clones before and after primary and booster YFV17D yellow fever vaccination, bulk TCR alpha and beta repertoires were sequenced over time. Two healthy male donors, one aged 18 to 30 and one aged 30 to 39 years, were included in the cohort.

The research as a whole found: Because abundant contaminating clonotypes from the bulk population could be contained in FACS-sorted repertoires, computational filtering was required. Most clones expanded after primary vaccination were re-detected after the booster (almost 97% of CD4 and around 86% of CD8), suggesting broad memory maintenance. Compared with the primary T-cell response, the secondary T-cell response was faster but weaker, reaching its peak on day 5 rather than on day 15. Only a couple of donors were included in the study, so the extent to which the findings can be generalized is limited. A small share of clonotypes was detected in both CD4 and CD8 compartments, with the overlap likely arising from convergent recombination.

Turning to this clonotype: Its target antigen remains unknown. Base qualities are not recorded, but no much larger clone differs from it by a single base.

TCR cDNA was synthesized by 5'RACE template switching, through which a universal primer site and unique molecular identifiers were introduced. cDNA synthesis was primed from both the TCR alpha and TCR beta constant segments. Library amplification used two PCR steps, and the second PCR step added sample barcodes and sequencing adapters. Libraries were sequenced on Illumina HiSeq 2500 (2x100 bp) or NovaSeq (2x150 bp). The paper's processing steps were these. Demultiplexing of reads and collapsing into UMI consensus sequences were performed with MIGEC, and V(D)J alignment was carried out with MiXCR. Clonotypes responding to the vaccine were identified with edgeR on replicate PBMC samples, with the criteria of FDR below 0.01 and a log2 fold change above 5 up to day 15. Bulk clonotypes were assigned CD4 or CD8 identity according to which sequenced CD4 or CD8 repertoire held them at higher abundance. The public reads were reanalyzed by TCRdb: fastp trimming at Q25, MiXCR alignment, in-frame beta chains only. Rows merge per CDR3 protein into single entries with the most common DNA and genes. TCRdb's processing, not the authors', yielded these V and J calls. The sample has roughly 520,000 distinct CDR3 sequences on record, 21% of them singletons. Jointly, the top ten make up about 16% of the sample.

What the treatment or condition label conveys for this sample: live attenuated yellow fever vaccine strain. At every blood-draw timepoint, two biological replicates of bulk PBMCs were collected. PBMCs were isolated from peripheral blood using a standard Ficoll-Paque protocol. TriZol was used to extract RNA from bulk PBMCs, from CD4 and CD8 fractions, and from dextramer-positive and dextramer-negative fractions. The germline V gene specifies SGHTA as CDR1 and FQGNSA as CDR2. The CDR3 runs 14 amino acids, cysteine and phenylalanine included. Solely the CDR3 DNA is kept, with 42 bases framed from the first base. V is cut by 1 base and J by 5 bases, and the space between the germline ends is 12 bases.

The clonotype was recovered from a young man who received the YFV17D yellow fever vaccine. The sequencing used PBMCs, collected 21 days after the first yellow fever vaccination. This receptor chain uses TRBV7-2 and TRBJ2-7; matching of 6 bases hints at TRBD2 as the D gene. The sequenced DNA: TGTGCCAGCAGCTTAGAGGTAGCGGCGGACGAGCAGTACTTC. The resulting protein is CASSLEVAADEQYF.